The entry below gives a single T cell receptor (beta chain) sequence along with its context. Its antigen remains unidentified. TCR beta libraries were built with iRepertoire HTBI primers and Arm-PCR of CDR3 regions. Each CDR3 protein gets one entry after TCRdb re-called the multiplex PCR reads with MiXCR. The data contain 400,000 to 500,000 distinct CDR3 sequences, around 15% of them seen just once; the ten biggest clones take up less than 30%. J was trimmed by 4 bases and V by 5 bases; bases with no gene match: 8. This CDR3 comprises 14 residues. Germline CDR1 and CDR2: DFQATT and SNEGSKA (reference sequence). The data derive from a study of regulatory T cells in long-lasting Graves disease. Points from the study as a whole: TCR diversity in persistent Graves' patients was below that of newly diagnosed ones.

As for time point: newly diagnosed GD, antithyroid drugs for less than 3 months. The authors made the TCR library using RNA they extracted from PBMCs. This sample was shared with a second study, whose subject was T cells in Graves' hyperthyroidism and ophthalmopathy.

The sequenced sample was peripheral blood mononuclear cells (PBMCs), obtained at new diagnosis, from a patient treated with antithyroid drugs. The sequence came from a woman aged 18-29 years with Graves disease. The V and J genes are TRBV20-1 and TRBJ2-3; 8 bases match TRBD2. The CDR3: CSAEGTSTADTQYF. CDR3 coding DNA: TGCAGTGCTGAAGGGACTAGTACCGCAGATACGCAGTATTTT.